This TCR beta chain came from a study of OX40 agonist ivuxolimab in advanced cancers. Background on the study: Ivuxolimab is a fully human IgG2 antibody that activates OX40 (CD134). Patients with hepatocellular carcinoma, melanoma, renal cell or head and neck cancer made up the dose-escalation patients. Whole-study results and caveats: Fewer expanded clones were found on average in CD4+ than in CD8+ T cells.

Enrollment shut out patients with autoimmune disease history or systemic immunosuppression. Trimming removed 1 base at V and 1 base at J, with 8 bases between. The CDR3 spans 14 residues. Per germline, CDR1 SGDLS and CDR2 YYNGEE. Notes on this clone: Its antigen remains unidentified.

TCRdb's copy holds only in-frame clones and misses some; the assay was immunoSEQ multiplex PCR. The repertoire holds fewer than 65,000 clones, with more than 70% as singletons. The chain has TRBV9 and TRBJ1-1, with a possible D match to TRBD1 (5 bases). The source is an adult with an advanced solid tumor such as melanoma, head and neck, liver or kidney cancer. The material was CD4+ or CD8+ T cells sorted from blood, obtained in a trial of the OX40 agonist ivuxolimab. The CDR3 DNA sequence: TGTGCCAGCAGCGTATCGGGGCAGAACACTGAAGCTTTCTTT. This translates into CASSVSGQNTEAFF.